The present entry profiles one TCR beta chain with its context. The sample belongs to a study of blood T cell repertoires in COVID-19. Per the study methods: Amplification of reference gene primers provided the estimated nucleated cell counts. Using immunoSEQ multiplex PCR, the repertoire was profiled, and TCRdb retains in-frame clones only, with some absent. That table gives V, J and clone size, and the DNA gave D and trimming. The sample consists of approximately 200,000 clones, 84% of them appearing once. This clonotype was sampled from a woman older than 75 with COVID-19, enrolled during active disease. The sequencing input was peripheral blood.

CDR3 in amino acids: CASSTGGARSNQPQHF. CDR3 sequence (DNA): TGTGCCAGTAGTACAGGTGGGGCCCGAAGCAATCAGCCCCAGCATTTT. This sequence joins TRBV19 and TRBJ1-5, with D tentatively TRBD1 (5 bases). The CDR3 is 16 residues long. Germline V gene lookup returns CDR1 LNHDA and CDR2 SQIVND (reference sequence). With 4 bases removed from V and 1 base from J, the gap between germline ends came to 14 bases.